Described below is a single T cell receptor beta chain sequence and its context. In the original workflow: Counts of nucleated cells, estimated from reference gene primer amplification, were obtained. Clones were read by immunoSEQ multiplex PCR, and TCRdb kept only the in-frame ones, dropping some. The D gene and trimming were derived from the DNA, and the V and J assignments and clone size from that table. The sample contains roughly 480,000 clones, roughly nine tenths of which appear only once. This entry comes from a study of blood T cell repertoires in COVID-19. Study-wide background: Sites in the United States, Italy and Spain provided acute and convalescent COVID-19 samples. Sample material is recorded as cDNA or gDNA derived from T cells, B-cell-depleted T cells, or PBMCs.

CDR3 length equals 15 residues. J gave up 3 bases and V 5 bases, and 4 bases lay outside the gene matches. Germline-derived CDR1 and CDR2 are SGHTA and FQGNSA. The specimen was peripheral blood. The gene calls are TRBV7-2 and TRBJ2-7; TRBD2 agrees at 13 bases. The TCR was taken from a man aged 18 to 29 with COVID-19, enrolled during active disease. The CDR3 region is CASSPTSGRGYEQYF. The CDR3 DNA is TGTGCCAGCAGCCCTACTAGCGGGAGGGGCTACGAGCAGTACTTC.